The sequence of this T cell receptor beta chain was determined in a study of OX40 agonist ivuxolimab in advanced cancers. The table came from immunoSEQ multiplex PCR; TCRdb's copy has only in-frame clones and leaves some out. The sample has 25,000 to 30,000 clones, over 75% seen once. Trimming at V came to 5 bases and at J to 6 bases, leaving 10 bases not matched to a gene. Germline V gives CDR1 LNHDA, CDR2 SQIVND (reference sequence). This CDR3 has 15 amino acids. Whole-study results and caveats: Dose levels from 0.1 to 3.0 mg/kg saw CD4+ and CD8+ blood T cells expand clonally by week 6.

Worth noting for this clone: The antigen is not known.

This sample comprised CD4+ or CD8+ T cells sorted from blood, obtained in a trial of the OX40 agonist ivuxolimab. J is TRBJ1-2 and V is TRBV19, with 9 bases matching TRBD1. The sequence came from an adult with an advanced solid tumor such as melanoma, head and neck, liver or kidney cancer. The CDR3 region is CASSPSGGQGHGYTF. In nucleotides, the CDR3 is TGTGCCAGTAGTCCCTCCGGCGGACAGGGGCATGGCTACACCTTC.